Listed below are T cell receptor beta chains from one sample, sequenced in a study of T cells in Graves' hyperthyroidism and ophthalmopathy. TCRdb used MiXCR to reprocess the multiplex PCR reads, holding one entry per CDR3 protein. The sample consists of approximately 520,000 distinct CDR3 sequences, 20% of them appearing once. The sequenced sample was blood. The receptor source for this set is a man between 18 and 35 years old with Graves' hyperthyroidism. Each CDR3 is given with its conserved first and last residue. D genes are given only for firm matches. Expanded clones get a size class; other rows say once, few or many, or leave the size out.

CDR3 protein | CDR3 DNA | J gene | V gene | clone size | D gene
CASSPQGGETQYF | TGTGCCAGCAGCCCGCAGGGTGGAGAGACCCAGTACTTC | TRBJ2-5 | TRBV7-9 | many | NA
CSVVAGYTF | TGCAGCGTCGTAGCCGGCTACACCTTC | TRBJ1-2 | TRBV29-1 | many | NA
CASSESGELFF | TGTGCCAGCAGTGAGTCCGGGGAGCTGTTTTTT | TRBJ2-2 | TRBV2 | many | NA
CASNPPGQIFSYEQYF | TGTGCCAGCAACCCTCCGGGACAAATTTTCTCCTACGAGCAGTACTTC | TRBJ2-7 | TRBV28 | many | NA
CANSSGSGRTYEQYF | TGTGCCAACAGTTCCGGCAGCGGGAGGACCTACGAGCAGTACTTC | TRBJ2-7 | TRBV6-2/TRBV6-3 | NA | TRBD2
CASSSRGYEETQYF | TGTGCCAGCAGCTCCAGGGGGTATGAAGAGACCCAGTACTTC | TRBJ2-5 | TRBV11-2 | many | TRBD1
CASSEVPHEQYF | TGTGCCAGCAGTGAAGTTCCCCACGAGCAGTACTTC | TRBJ2-7 | TRBV6-1 | NA | NA
CASRGDRTSYEQYF | TGTGCCAGCAGGGGGGACAGGACTTCCTACGAGCAGTACTTC | TRBJ2-7 | TRBV28 | many | TRBD1
CAWSLPHGENIQYF | TGTGCCTGGAGTCTCCCCCATGGGGAAAACATTCAGTACTTC | TRBJ2-4 | TRBV30 | many | NA
CASIGGAEAFF | TGTGCCAGCATCGGCGGTGCTGAAGCTTTCTTT | TRBJ1-1 | TRBV6-1 | few | NA
CASSQDPHSNQPQHF | TGCGCCAGCAGCCAAGACCCCCATAGCAATCAGCCCCAGCATTTT | TRBJ1-5 | TRBV4-1 | many | NA
CSARMETQYF | TGCAGTGCTAGAATGGAGACCCAGTACTTC | TRBJ2-5 | TRBV20-1 | many | NA
CASSVDRAGGTNTGELFF | TGTGCCAGCAGCGTAGACCGAGCGGGGGGAACTAACACCGGGGAGCTGTTTTTT | TRBJ2-2 | TRBV9 | few | TRBD2
CASSPGQHTTHFYTF | TGTGCCAGCAGCCCCGGCCAACACACAACCCACTTCTACACCTTC | TRBJ1-2 | TRBV7-9 | many | NA
CASSESGGATYEQYF | TGTGCCAGCAGTGAGAGCGGGGGGGCCACCTACGAGCAGTACTTC | TRBJ2-7 | TRBV2 | many | TRBD2
CASFRTGMNTEAFF | TGTGCCAGCTTTAGGACAGGCATGAACACTGAAGCTTTCTTT | TRBJ1-1 | TRBV12-3/TRBV12-4 | NA | TRBD1
CASSDVRGQLGEQYF | TGTGCCAGCAGTGATGTTCGCGGGCAGCTGGGCGAGCAGTACTTC | TRBJ2-7 | TRBV2 | many | NA
CASGPQGFSYEQYF | TGTGCCAGCGGACCACAGGGCTTCTCCTACGAGCAGTACTTC | TRBJ2-7 | TRBV11-1 | NA | NA
CASSPAGGWPLEQYF | TGTGCCAGCTCACCCGCTGGAGGGTGGCCCCTCGAGCAGTACTTC | TRBJ2-7 | TRBV18 | NA | NA
CASSYAGGVQPQHF | TGTGCCAGCAGTTACGCAGGGGGCGTTCAGCCCCAGCATTTT | TRBJ1-5 | TRBV6-5 | many | TRBD1
CASSYRTHKNAEAFF | TGTGCCAGCAGTTACCGGACGCATAAGAACGCTGAAGCTTTCTTT | TRBJ1-1 | TRBV6-5 | NA | NA
CASSTGTQPQHF | TGTGCCAGCAGTACCGGGACCCAGCCCCAGCATTTT | TRBJ1-5 | TRBV6-1 | few | NA
CASSWIRDRNYGYTF | TGTGCCAGCAGTTGGATCCGGGACAGAAACTATGGCTACACCTTC | TRBJ1-2 | TRBV6-2/TRBV6-3 | few | TRBD1
CASSPPGGGRYTEAFF | TGTGCCAGCTCACCACCGGGGGGGGGCCGGTACACTGAAGCTTTCTTT | TRBJ1-1 | TRBV18 | few | NA
CASSFRSGTGDTGELFF | TGTGCCAGCAGTTTCCGTTCCGGGACAGGGGACACCGGGGAGCTGTTTTTT | TRBJ2-2 | TRBV12-3/TRBV12-4 | many | TRBD1
CVAPGQGPVGANVLTF | TGCGTTGCCCCCGGACAGGGGCCGGTTGGGGCCAACGTCCTGACTTTC | TRBJ2-6 | TRBV20-1 | NA | TRBD1
CAWSVGPRDEAFF | TGTGCCTGGAGTGTAGGGCCAAGGGATGAAGCTTTCTTT | TRBJ1-1 | TRBV30 | many | NA
CASSLELRLEAFF | TGTGCCAGCAGCTTAGAGCTGCGACTTGAAGCTTTCTTT | TRBJ1-1 | TRBV11-2 | many | NA
CASRLQGLNYGYTF | TGTGCCAGTAGGCTACAGGGGCTAAACTATGGCTACACCTTC | TRBJ1-2 | TRBV19 | many | TRBD1
CASSLPGQGAEGYTF | TGTGCCAGCAGCCTCCCGGGACAGGGGGCGGAGGGCTACACCTTC | TRBJ1-2 | TRBV12-3/TRBV12-4 | many | TRBD1
CASSFRREGGYTF | TGTGCCAGCAGTTTCCGCAGGGAGGGTGGCTACACCTTC | TRBJ1-2 | TRBV12-3/TRBV12-4 | many | NA
CASSFIGETQYF | TGTGCCAGCAGCTTTATCGGGGAGACCCAGTACTTC | TRBJ2-5 | TRBV11-2 | few | NA
CASSGPGQGSREQYF | TGTGCCAGCAGTGGGCCGGGACAGGGGTCGAGGGAGCAGTACTTC | TRBJ2-7 | TRBV28 | NA | TRBD1
CATSRDRGSGNTIYF | TGTGCCACCAGCAGAGATCGGGGCTCTGGAAACACCATATATTTT | TRBJ1-3 | TRBV15 | many | NA
CSVEEGGQAKYF | TGCAGCGTTGAAGAAGGGGGGCAGGCTAAGTACTTC | TRBJ2-5 | TRBV29-1 | NA | NA